This TCR beta chain was recorded in a study of brain T cells in children with intractable seizures. Whole-study findings and limits: Absence of clones before surgery may stem from lower sequencing depth. Viral specificity was inferred only from CDR3 similarity; HCMV serostatus was unknown.

Clones were read by immunoSEQ multiplex PCR, and TCRdb kept only the in-frame ones, dropping some. The sample has hundreds of thousands of clones, 93% seen once; the top ten hold roughly 5.7%. Noted time point: blood from clinic visit 5 months post-surgery; TSC patient then seizure free. Surgery cases with the highest brain T cell transcript signatures were chosen for sequencing. Details on this clone: Its antigen is unknown.

Germline CDR1 reads SGHRS; CDR2 reads YFSETQ. There are 14 residues in the CDR3. The V segment lost 3 bases and the J segment 2 bases; nucleotides outside the gene matches: 3. The starting material was peripheral blood, obtained about 5 months after surgery. This chain links TRBV5-1 with TRBJ2-5; 8 bases agree with TRBD1. The sequence derives from a boy younger than two with tuberous sclerosis and intractable seizures. The CDR3 coding sequence is TGCGCCAGCAGCTGGACAGGGCTGCAAGAGACCCAGTACTTC. It translates to CASSWTGLQETQYF. Filled out from reference TRBV5-1 and TRBJ2-5, the complete variable domain reads KAGVTQTPRYLIKTRGQQVTLSCSPISGHRSVSWYQQTPGQGLQFLFEYFSETQRNKGNFPGRFSGRQFSNSRSEMNVSTLELGDSALYLCASSWTGLQETQYFGPGTRLLVL.